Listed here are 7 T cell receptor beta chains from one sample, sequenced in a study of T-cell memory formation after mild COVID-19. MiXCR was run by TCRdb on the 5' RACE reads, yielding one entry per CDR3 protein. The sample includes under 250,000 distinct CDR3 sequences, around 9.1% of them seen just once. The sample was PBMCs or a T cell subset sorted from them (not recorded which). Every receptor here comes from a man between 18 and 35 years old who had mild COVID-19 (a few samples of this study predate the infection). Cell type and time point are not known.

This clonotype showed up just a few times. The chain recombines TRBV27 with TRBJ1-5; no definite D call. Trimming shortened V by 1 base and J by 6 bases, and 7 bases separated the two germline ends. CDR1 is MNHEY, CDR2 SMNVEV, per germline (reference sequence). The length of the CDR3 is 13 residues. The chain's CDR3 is CASSLLFRQPQHF. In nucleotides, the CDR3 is TGTGCCAGCAGTTTATTGTTTCGTCAGCCCCAGCATTTT.

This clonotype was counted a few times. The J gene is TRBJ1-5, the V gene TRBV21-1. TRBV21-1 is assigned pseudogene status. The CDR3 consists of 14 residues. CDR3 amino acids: CASSKEAGSQPQHF. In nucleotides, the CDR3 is TGTGCCAGCAGCAAAGAGGCGGGGAGCCAGCCCCAGCATTTT.

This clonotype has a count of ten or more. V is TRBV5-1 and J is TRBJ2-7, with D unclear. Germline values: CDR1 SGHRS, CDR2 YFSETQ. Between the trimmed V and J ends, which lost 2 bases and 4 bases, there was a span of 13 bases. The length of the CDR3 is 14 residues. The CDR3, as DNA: TGCGCCAGCAGCTTTTTGATTGAATCGTACGAGCAGTACTTC. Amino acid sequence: CASSFLIESYEQYF.

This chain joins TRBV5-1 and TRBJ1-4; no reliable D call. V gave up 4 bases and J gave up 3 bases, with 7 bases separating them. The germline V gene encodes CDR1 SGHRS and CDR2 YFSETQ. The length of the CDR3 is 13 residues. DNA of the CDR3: TGCGCCAGCAGCAGAGAGGCTAATGAAAAACTGTTTTTT. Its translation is CASSREANEKLFF.

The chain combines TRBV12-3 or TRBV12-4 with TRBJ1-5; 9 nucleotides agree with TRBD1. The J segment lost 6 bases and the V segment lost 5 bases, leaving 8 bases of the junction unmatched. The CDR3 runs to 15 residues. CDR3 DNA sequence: TGTGCCAGCAGTGCCCGGGACAGGGCTGGTCAGCCCCAGCATTTT. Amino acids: CASSARDRAGQPQHF.

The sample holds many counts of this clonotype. The CDR3 loop reads CASSLEQNYGYTF. The CDR3 region has the DNA TGTGCCAGCAGCTTAGAACAGAACTATGGCTACACCTTC. The chain uses TRBV7-6 and TRBJ1-2, with D hard to call. Germline lookup yields CDR1 SGHVS and CDR2 FNYEAQ. Trimming removed 1 base at V and 2 bases at J, with 5 bases between. This CDR3 region has 13 residues.

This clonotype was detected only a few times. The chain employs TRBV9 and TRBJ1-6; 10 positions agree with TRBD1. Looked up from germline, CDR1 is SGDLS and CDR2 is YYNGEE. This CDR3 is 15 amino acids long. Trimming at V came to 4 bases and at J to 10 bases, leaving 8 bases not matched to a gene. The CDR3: CASSPTGTGVSPLHF. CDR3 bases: TGTGCCAGCAGCCCTACCGGGACAGGGGTCTCACCCCTCCACTTT.